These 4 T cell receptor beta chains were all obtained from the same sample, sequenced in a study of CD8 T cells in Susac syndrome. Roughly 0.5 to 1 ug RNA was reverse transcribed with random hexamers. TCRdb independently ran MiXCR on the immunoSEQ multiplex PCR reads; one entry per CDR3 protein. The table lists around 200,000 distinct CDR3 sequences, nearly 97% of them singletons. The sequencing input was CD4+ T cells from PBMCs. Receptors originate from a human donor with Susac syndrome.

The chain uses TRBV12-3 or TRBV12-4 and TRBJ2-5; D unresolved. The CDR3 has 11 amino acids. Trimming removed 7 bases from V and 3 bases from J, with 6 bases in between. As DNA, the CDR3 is TGTGCCAGCACAATAAAAGAGACCCAGTACTTC. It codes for CASTIKETQYF.

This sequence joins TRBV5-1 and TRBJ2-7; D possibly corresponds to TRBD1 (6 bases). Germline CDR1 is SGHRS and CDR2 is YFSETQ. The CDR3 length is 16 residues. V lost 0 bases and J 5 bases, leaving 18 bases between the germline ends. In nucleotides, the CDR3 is TGCGCCAGCAGCTTGGCGTTTTCAGACAGGTTCGACGAGCAGTACTTC. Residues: CASSLAFSDRFDEQYF.

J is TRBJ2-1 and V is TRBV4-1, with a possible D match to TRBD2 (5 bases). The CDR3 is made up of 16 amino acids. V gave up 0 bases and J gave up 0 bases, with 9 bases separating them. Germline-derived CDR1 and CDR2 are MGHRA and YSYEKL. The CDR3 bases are TGCGCCAGCAGCCAAGATCTAACTAGCTCCTACAATGAGCAGTTCTTC. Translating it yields CASSQDLTSSYNEQFF.

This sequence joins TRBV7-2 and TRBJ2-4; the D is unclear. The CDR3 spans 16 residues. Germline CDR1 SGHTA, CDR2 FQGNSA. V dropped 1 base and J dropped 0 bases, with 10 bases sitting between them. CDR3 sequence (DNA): TGTGCCAGCAGCTTAGAGCTCCCCGTAGCCAAAAACATTCAGTACTTC. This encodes CASSLELPVAKNIQYF.